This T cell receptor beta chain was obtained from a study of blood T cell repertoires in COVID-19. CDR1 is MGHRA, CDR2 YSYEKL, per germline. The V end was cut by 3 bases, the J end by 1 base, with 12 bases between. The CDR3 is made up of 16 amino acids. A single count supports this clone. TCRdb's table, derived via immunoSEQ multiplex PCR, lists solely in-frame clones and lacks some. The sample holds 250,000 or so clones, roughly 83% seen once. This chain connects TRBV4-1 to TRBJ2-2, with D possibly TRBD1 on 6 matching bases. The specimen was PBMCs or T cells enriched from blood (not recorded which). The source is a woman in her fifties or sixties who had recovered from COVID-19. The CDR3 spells CASSHTGQRNTGELFF. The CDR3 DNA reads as TGCGCCAGCAGCCATACGGGACAACGGAACACCGGGGAGCTGTTTTTT.